The 6 T cell receptor beta chains below were found in one sample sequenced in a study of identifying expanded T cells in peripheral blood. The repertoire was sequenced with immunoSEQ multiplex PCR; TCRdb's copy has only in-frame clones and lacks some. The data hold around 90,000 clones, with 88% observed a single time. Sequenced input: blood. The receptors shown here come from a person between 18 and 69 years old in good health.

CDR3 coding DNA: TGCGCCAGCAGCCAAGATTCCCGCGGAGGCTACGAGCAGTACTTC. It is translated as CASSQDSRGGYEQYF. The chain combines TRBV4-3 with TRBJ2-7; perhaps TRBD2 as D (5 bases). Germline V gene lookup returns CDR1 LGHNA and CDR2 YSLEER. This CDR3 spans 15 amino acids. Deletions cut 0 bases from V and 3 bases from J, with 12 bases between.

The genes are TRBV28 and TRBJ2-1; D uncertain. Germline CDR1 reads MDHEN; CDR2 reads SYDVKM. Trimming removed 3 bases from V and 8 bases from J, with 8 bases in between. The CDR3 covers 12 residues. This chain's CDR3 is CASSFGGDEQFF. CDR3 nucleotide sequence: TGTGCCAGCAGTTTTGGCGGTGATGAGCAGTTCTTC.

CDR3 nucleotide sequence: TGTGCCAGCAGCCTTGACAGAAATGAGCAGTTCTTC. Its translation is CASSLDRNEQFF. This chain uses TRBV4-2 with TRBJ2-1; tentatively, D is TRBD1 (5 bases). There are 12 residues in the CDR3. V was clipped by 4 bases and J by 7 bases, with 8 bases between them. Looked up from germline, CDR1 is LGHNA and CDR2 is YNFKEQ.

The rearrangement uses TRBV19 and TRBJ2-7; 9 positions agree with TRBD2. This CDR3 has 16 amino acids. Per germline, CDR1 LNHDA and CDR2 SQIVND (reference sequence). The junction had 13 bases not matched to a gene; V was cut back by 6 bases and J by 4 bases. The CDR3 spells CASSRAGGPQPYEQYF. In nucleotides, the CDR3 is TGTGCCAGTAGCCGAGCGGGGGGCCCTCAACCTTACGAGCAGTACTTC.

The V gene is TRBV6-6, the J gene TRBJ2-4; D call uncertain. Trimming removed 5 bases at V and 7 bases at J, with 15 bases between. This CDR3 region has 14 residues. Germline CDR1 and CDR2: MNHNY and SVGAGI (reference sequence). Written as DNA, the CDR3 is TGTGCCAGCAGTAACGGACCTAGGGCGAACATTCAGTACTTC. Translated, it gives CASSNGPRANIQYF.

The chain joins TRBV11-2 to TRBJ2-7; D uncertain. The CDR3 loop spans 12 amino acids. CDR1 and CDR2 (germline): SGHAT, FQNNGV. The V gene lost 3 bases and the J gene lost 7 bases, with 10 bases spanning the gap. Written as DNA, the CDR3 is TGTGCCAGCAGCTTTGGACCTAGAGAGCAGTACTTC. This sequence encodes CASSFGPREQYF.